This T cell receptor beta chain was observed in a study of Ad26.COV2.S vaccination and SARS-CoV-2 variants. Assay used: immunoSEQ multiplex PCR; TCRdb lists only in-frame clones, some missing. The sample includes some 45,000 clones, 83% seen only once; the top ten take around 47%. V lost 0 bases and J 0 bases, leaving 10 bases between the germline ends. There are 15 residues in the CDR3. Germline CDR1 is SGHRS and CDR2 is YFSETQ. This clone was counted once. Its antigen remains unidentified. Findings of the study overall: The TCR-based breadth and depth measures might underestimate overall T cell responses.

The sequence derives from a human donor who had recovered from COVID-19. The sequencing here drew on peripheral blood, taken after recovery from COVID-19. V gene TRBV5-1 combines with J gene TRBJ2-7; the D gene is possibly TRBD2 (5 bases). CDR3 coding DNA: TGCGCCAGCAGCTTGGCGTCGGGGTTCTCCTACGAGCAGTACTTC. This gives the protein CASSLASGFSYEQYF. The full variable domain, rest sourced from reference TRBV5-1 and TRBJ2-7, is KAGVTQTPRYLIKTRGQQVTLSCSPISGHRSVSWYQQTPGQGLQFLFEYFSETQRNKGNFPGRFSGRQFSNSRSEMNVSTLELGDSALYLCASSLASGFSYEQYFGPGTRLTVT.